This TCR beta chain was captured by sequencing in a study of lymphopenia after photon versus proton radiotherapy. Unmatched junction bases numbered 6, after V lost 0 bases and J lost 7 bases. The germline V gene encodes CDR1 GTSNPN and CDR2 SVGIG (reference sequence). This CDR3 is built from 15 residues. Comments on this clone: Its specificity is not known.

Broader study findings: Better survival with proton therapy was suggested as possible, not demonstrated.

Clones were sequenced by immunoSEQ multiplex PCR, and TCRdb holds only the in-frame ones, with some missing. The table has over 35,000 clones, around 83% seen once. V is TRBV30 and J is TRBJ1-6; TRBD1 agrees at 7 bases. This sample comprised peripheral blood, obtained from a patient treated with proton-based radiotherapy. This receptor was identified in a woman aged 65 to 85 with pancreatic cancer. Some clones in this sample may be carry-over from other donors' samples. CDR3 residues: CAWSVGGGWNSPLHF. CDR3 coding DNA: TGTGCCTGGAGTGTAGGAGGGGGCTGGAATTCACCCCTCCACTTT.